Detailed here is one TCR beta chain. TCRdb's copy holds only in-frame clones and misses some; the assay was immunoSEQ multiplex PCR. The table lists some 87,000 clones, around 86% of them singletons. The source of the sample is a study of PD-L1 blockade in urothelial cancer. Study information: Around 2014, patients got going on atezolizumab, taking 1,200 mg intravenously every 3 weeks. Prior exposure to chemotherapy in patients amounted to 0 to 3 regimens received.

As for time point: pretreatment peripheral blood. The patients had locally advanced or metastatic urothelial carcinoma. Each patient gave between 1 and 8 samples of peripheral blood mononuclear cells, which were collected pretreatment and during treatment. This receptor was obtained from a man between 60 and 70 years old with urothelial cancer. This specimen consisted of PBMCs, obtained around atezolizumab (anti-PD-L1) treatment.

The CDR3 protein is CASSPNDLAGTGELFF. The CDR3 DNA reads TGTGCCAGCTCACCGAATGACCTAGCGGGAACCGGGGAGCTGTTTTTT. The rearrangement joins TRBV18 to TRBJ2-2; 9 bases are a match to TRBD2. V shed 3 bases and J 5 bases; nucleotides not matched to a gene: 7. Germline lookup yields CDR1 KGHSH and CDR2 LQKENI. The CDR3 runs 16 residues.